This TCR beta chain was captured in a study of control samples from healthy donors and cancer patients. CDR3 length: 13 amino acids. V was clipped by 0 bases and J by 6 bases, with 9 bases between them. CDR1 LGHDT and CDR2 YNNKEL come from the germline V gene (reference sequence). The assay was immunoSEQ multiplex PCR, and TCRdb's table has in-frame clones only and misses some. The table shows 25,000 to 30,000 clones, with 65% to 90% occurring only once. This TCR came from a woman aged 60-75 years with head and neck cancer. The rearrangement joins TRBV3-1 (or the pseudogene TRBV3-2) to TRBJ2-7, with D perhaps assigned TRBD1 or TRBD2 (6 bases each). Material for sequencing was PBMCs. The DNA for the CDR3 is TGTGCCAGCAGCCAAGACAGGGGAGGCGAGCAGTACTTC. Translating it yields CASSQDRGGEQYF.